Sequencing of this T cell receptor beta chain was carried out in a study of cytomegalovirus exposure and HLA in healthy donors. Study outcomes and limitations: With later analysis, a missense DCLRE1C variant became linked to TCR beta V- and J-gene trimming. TCR beta V segments were, for the most part, productive about 87% or about 30% of the time in an earlier analysis.

Amplification used 60 Vbeta primers and 13 Jbeta primers. Here immunoSEQ multiplex PCR was the method, and the copy in TCRdb shows in-frame clones only, minus some. The profile shows 65,000 to 70,000 clones, roughly nine tenths of them singletons. This clone was seen once. The antigen remains unidentified. This CDR3 has 14 residues. After removal of 3 bases from V and 2 bases from J, the junction contained 4 bases not matched to a gene. The germline V gene has CDR1 GTSNPN and CDR2 SVGIG (reference sequence). The chain couples TRBV30 to TRBJ2-1; 7 bases agree with TRBD2. The origin of this receptor is a woman in her twenties or thirties in good health and CMV-seropositive. The sample was PBMCs. CDR3 sequence: CAWRMGTTYNEQFF. The CDR3 region has the DNA TGTGCCTGGAGGATGGGGACTACCTACAATGAGCAGTTCTTC.